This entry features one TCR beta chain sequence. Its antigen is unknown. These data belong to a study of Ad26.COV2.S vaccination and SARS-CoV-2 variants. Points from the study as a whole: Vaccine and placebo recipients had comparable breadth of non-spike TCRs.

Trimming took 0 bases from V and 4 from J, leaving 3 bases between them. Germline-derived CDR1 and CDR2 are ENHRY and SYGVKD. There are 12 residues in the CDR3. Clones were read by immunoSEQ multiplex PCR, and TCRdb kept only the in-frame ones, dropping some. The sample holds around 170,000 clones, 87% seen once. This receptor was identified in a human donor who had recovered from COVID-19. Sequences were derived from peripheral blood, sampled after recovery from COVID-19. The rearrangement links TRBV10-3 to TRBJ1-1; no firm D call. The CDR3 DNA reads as TGTGCCATCAGTGAGTCGGGCACTGAAGCTTTCTTT. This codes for CAISESGTEAFF.